These 26 T cell receptor beta chains were all obtained from the same sample, sequenced in a study of T-cell reconstitution after alpha-beta-depleted transplantation in children. Unique molecular identifiers featured in how the TCRbeta library was prepared. TCRdb reprocessed the PCR reads with MiXCR, giving one entry per CDR3 protein. The data hold 350,000 to 500,000 distinct CDR3 sequences, with roughly 43% observed a single time. The sequences come from PBMCs, collected before TCRalphabeta/CD19-depleted stem cell transplant. The receptors here all came from a girl aged 2-10 years with aplastic anemia, due to receive a stem cell transplant.

This clonotype was counted once. The chain joins TRBV28 to TRBJ2-1, with TRBD2 matching 7 bases. V gave up 4 bases and J gave up 0 bases; unmatched junction bases: 12. This CDR3 is built from 18 residues. Germline CDR1 reads MDHEN; CDR2 reads SYDVKM. CDR3 amino acids: CASSSLGGRTSSYNEQFF. The CDR3 DNA follows: TGTGCCAGCAGTTCCCTGGGGGGGAGGACGAGCTCCTACAATGAGCAGTTCTTC.

The V gene is TRBV7-3, the J gene TRBJ2-1; D possibly corresponds to TRBD1 (5 bases). This CDR3 region has 13 residues. V was clipped by 5 bases and J by 8 bases, with 13 bases between them. Germline assignment: CDR1 SGHTA and CDR2 FQGTGA. The CDR3: CASSDSGVDEQFF. DNA of the CDR3: TGTGCCAGCAGCGACAGTGGTGTTGATGAGCAGTTCTTC.

In its sample, this clonotype was seen a few times. V gene TRBV20-1 combines with J gene TRBJ2-5; D may be TRBD2 (7 bases). Deletions cut 7 bases from V and 4 bases from J, with 13 bases between. Germline CDR1 is DFQATT and CDR2 is SNEGSKA (reference sequence). The CDR3 runs 12 residues. In DNA, the CDR3 is TGCAGTGGAATAAGGGGGGGAGAGACCCAGTACTTC. Its translation is CSGIRGGETQYF.

The genes are TRBV3-1 and TRBJ2-2, with D possibly TRBD2 on 6 matching bases. V gave up 3 bases and J gave up 0 bases, with 14 bases separating them. Germline V lookup: CDR1 LGHDT, CDR2 YNNKEL (reference sequence). This CDR3 has 17 amino acids. For the CDR3, the DNA is TGTGCCAGCAGCCAGCATGTCCCGGGAGCGAACACCGGGGAGCTGTTTTTT. This translates into CASSQHVPGANTGELFF.

Only a few counts were recorded for this clonotype. V and J are TRBV29-1 and TRBJ2-6; 7 bases line up with TRBD1. Looked up from germline, CDR1 is SQVTM and CDR2 is ANQGSEA. There are 15 residues in the CDR3. Trimming at V came to 4 bases and at J to 0 bases, leaving 3 bases not matched to a gene. The CDR3 here is CSVGGQYSGANVLTF. The CDR3 DNA sequence: TGCAGCGTTGGGGGACAGTACTCTGGGGCCAACGTCCTGACTTTC. Together with reference TRBV29-1 and TRBJ2-6, the CDR3 gives the full variable domain: SAVISQKPSRDICQRGTSLTIQCQVDSQVTMMFWYRQQPGQSLTLIATANQGSEATYESGFVIDKFPISRPNLTFSTLTVSNMSPEDSSIYLCSVGGQYSGANVLTFGAGSRLTVL.

The rearrangement uses TRBV5-1 and TRBJ2-7, with D possibly TRBD2 on 6 matching bases. The CDR3 totals 16 residues. V was pared by 2 bases and J by 1 base, with 16 bases between. Germline values: CDR1 SGHRS, CDR2 YFSETQ. CDR3 in DNA: TGCGCCAGCAGCTTAACCCCGGGACTCCCGTCCTACGAGCAGTACTTC. This codes for CASSLTPGLPSYEQYF.

As for this clonotype: Relative to the germline gene, one junction end is altered; a read error may explain this. The chain couples TRBV5-5 to TRBJ2-7; D could derive from TRBD1 or TRBD2 (6 bases each). CDR1 and CDR2 from the germline V gene are SGHKS and YYEKEE (reference sequence). The CDR3 sequence is 14 residues long. The CDR3 nucleotides read TGTGCCATCAGCTTGAGCGGAGAGGGGGGCCAGTGGTACTTC. It translates to CAISLSGEGGQWYF.

This clonotype has just a few counts. The V and J genes are TRBV15 and TRBJ1-5; no definite D call. V lost 3 bases to trimming and J lost 7 bases, with 7 bases between them. This CDR3 has 12 residues. CDR1 and CDR2 (germline): LNHNV, YYDKDF (reference sequence). The CDR3 reads CATSSDIQPQHF. The CDR3 DNA reads as TGTGCCACCAGCAGCGACATCCAGCCCCAGCATTTT.

The chain recombines TRBV7-8 with TRBJ2-7, with no clear D. The germline gives CDR1 SGHVS, CDR2 FQNEAQ. Between the trimmed V and J ends, which lost 1 base and 6 bases, there was a span of 10 bases. This CDR3 has 13 residues. This CDR3 is CASSLERFSEQYF. The CDR3 DNA reads TGTGCCAGCAGCTTAGAAAGGTTCTCCGAGCAGTACTTC.

This clonotype showed up just a few times. The rearrangement uses TRBV20-1 and TRBJ1-1; tentative D call: TRBD1 (5 bases). This CDR3 is built from 13 residues. The germline V and J ends were trimmed by 6 bases and 2 bases, with 13 bases remaining between them. The germline CDR1 and CDR2 sequences are DFQATT and SNEGSKA (reference sequence). CDR3 sequence (DNA): TGCAGTGCCATGGCGGGGACTAACACTGAAGCTTTCTTT. Encoded protein: CSAMAGTNTEAFF.

The chain recombines TRBV12-3 or TRBV12-4 with TRBJ1-1, with D maybe TRBD1 (6 bases). Trimming stripped 5 bases from V and 5 bases from J, with 18 bases between. The CDR3 length is 15 residues. As DNA, the CDR3 is TGTGCCAGCAGTCCTCAGAACAGGGAGTTGACTGAAGCTTTCTTT. Its translation: CASSPQNRELTEAFF.

This rearrangement joins TRBV20-1 to TRBJ2-7, with a tentative D call TRBD2 (5 bases). The CDR3 runs to 13 residues. The V end lost 3 bases, the J end lost 5 bases, and 14 bases lay between the germline ends. Germline CDR1 reads DFQATT; CDR2 reads SNEGSKA (reference sequence). The CDR3 loop is CSARGSTVNEQYF. The CDR3 nucleotides read TGCAGTGCTAGGGGGAGTACGGTGAACGAGCAGTACTTC.

This clonotype was recorded at least ten times. The chain joins TRBV27 to TRBJ2-7; D is ambiguous. With 3 bases removed from V and 0 bases from J, the gap between germline ends came to 9 bases. The CDR3 runs to 14 residues. In germline, CDR1 is MNHEY, CDR2 SMNVEV (reference sequence). CDR3 in DNA: TGTGCCAGCAGTTTCCGCCCGAGCTCCTACGAGCAGTACTTC. Protein product: CASSFRPSSYEQYF.

This chain uses TRBV6-1 with TRBJ2-3; D ambiguous. Germline assignment: CDR1 MNHNS and CDR2 SASEGT. The CDR3 runs to 16 residues. The V end lost 7 bases, the J end lost 2 bases, and 19 bases lay between the germline ends. In DNA form, the CDR3 reads TGTGCCAGCAACCCGGCCGGCGGTACTTACACAGATACGCAGTATTTT. As protein: CASNPAGGTYTDTQYF.

The chain combines TRBV20-1 with TRBJ2-1, with 9 positions matching TRBD2. V lost 0 bases to trimming and J lost 3 bases; unmatched junction nucleotides: 12. This CDR3 is built from 18 residues. Germline loops: CDR1 DFQATT, CDR2 SNEGSKA (reference sequence). The CDR3: CSARDMTSGSLLYNEQFF. In nucleotides, the CDR3 is TGCAGTGCTAGAGATATGACTAGCGGATCACTCCTCTACAATGAGCAGTTCTTC.

The chain carries TRBV5-1 and TRBJ1-2, with D possibly TRBD1 on 6 matching bases. The CDR3 sequence is 14 residues long. Trimming removed 3 bases from V and 2 bases from J, with 11 bases in between. Germline V CDR1 and CDR2: SGHRS, YFSETQ. DNA of the CDR3: TGCGCCAGCAGCTCCTCCGGGACAAACTATGGCTACACCTTC. Encoded protein: CASSSSGTNYGYTF.

Details on this clonotype: This sequence may be a read error, since a much larger clone differs from it by one base. The rearrangement uses TRBV20-1 and TRBJ2-3; no clear D gene. V shed 0 bases and J shed 6 bases, with 10 bases lying between them. The germline CDR1 and CDR2 sequences are DFQATT and SNEGSKA (reference sequence). The CDR3 consists of 13 residues. CDR3 region: CSARDRHGDTQYF. CDR3 in DNA: TGCAGTGCTAGAGATCGGCATGGGGATACGCAGTATTTT.

This clonotype occurred many times. The V gene is TRBV5-1, the J gene TRBJ2-3, with D possibly being TRBD2 (6 bases). The CDR3 is 13 residues long. Germline CDR1 is SGHRS and CDR2 is YFSETQ. V lost 6 bases to trimming and J lost 4 bases, with 12 bases between them. CDR3 loop: CASTLEGSDTQYF. The CDR3 DNA reads TGCGCCAGCACACTGGAGGGTTCAGATACGCAGTATTTT.

This clonotype was detected a few times. This sequence joins TRBV20-1 and TRBJ2-2; a possible D gene is TRBD2 (5 bases). The CDR3 contains 15 residues. The V end was cut by 1 base, the J end by 4 bases, with 13 bases between. Germline values: CDR1 DFQATT, CDR2 SNEGSKA (reference sequence). CDR3 region: CSARVRGSGTGELFF. The CDR3 bases are TGCAGTGCTAGAGTGCGAGGGAGTGGCACCGGGGAGCTGTTTTTT.

This clonotype was picked up many times. This chain uses TRBV27 with TRBJ2-1; D gene unclear. Trimming removed 4 bases from V and 4 bases from J, with 11 bases in between. Germline assignment: CDR1 MNHEY and CDR2 SMNVEV (reference sequence). The CDR3 loop spans 14 amino acids. Written as DNA, the CDR3 is TGTGCCAGCAGTTGGTCTAGGCTTTACAATGAGCAGTTCTTC. Translating it yields CASSWSRLYNEQFF.

V and J are TRBV20-1 and TRBJ1-2; 11 bases are shared with TRBD1. The V gene end was trimmed by 6 bases and the J gene end by 3 bases; junction bases not matched to a gene: 6. The CDR3 loop spans 14 amino acids. Germline values: CDR1 DFQATT, CDR2 SNEGSKA (reference sequence). CDR3 in amino acids: CSAQGQGADYGYTF. The CDR3 coding sequence is TGCAGTGCCCAAGGACAGGGGGCAGACTATGGCTACACCTTC.

The CDR3 sequence is CAISELAYEQYF. DNA for the CDR3: TGTGCCATCAGTGAGCTAGCCTACGAGCAGTACTTC. The chain combines TRBV10-3 with TRBJ2-7; D is ambiguous. CDR3 length: 12 amino acids. The germline V gene has CDR1 ENHRY and CDR2 SYGVKD. Trimming left V 2 bases short and J 2 bases short, with 4 bases between.

The rearrangement uses TRBV5-4 and TRBJ2-7; tentatively, D is TRBD1 or TRBD2 (5 bases each). Trimming shortened V by 4 bases and J by 6 bases, and 14 bases separated the two germline ends. The CDR3 is 13 residues long. CDR1 and CDR2 from the germline V gene are SGHNT and YYREEE (reference sequence). The CDR3 DNA follows: TGTGCCAGCAGCCCCCGTCCAGGGACCGAGCAGTACTTC. Residues: CASSPRPGTEQYF.

The rearrangement uses TRBV6-5 and TRBJ1-1; 7 bases agree with TRBD1. The CDR3 is 15 residues long. Per germline, CDR1 MNHEY and CDR2 SVGAGI. The trim removed 0 bases at V and 2 bases at J, leaving 3 bases unmatched. This CDR3 is CASSYSYRGNTEAFF. For the CDR3, the DNA is TGTGCCAGCAGTTACTCCTACAGGGGAAACACTGAAGCTTTCTTT.

This clonotype was observed a handful of times. The DNA of the CDR3 is TGTGCCAGTCGCGGGAGGGTCGGGGGGACCGTGAATGAGCAGTTCTTC. Translation gives CASRGRVGGTVNEQFF. The rearrangement uses TRBV6-2 or TRBV6-3 and TRBJ2-1, with 9 bases identical to TRBD2. V was pared by 9 bases and J by 7 bases, with 16 bases of the junction left unmatched. The CDR3 covers 16 residues. The germline gives CDR1 MNHEY, CDR2 SVGEGT.

This clonotype was counted at least ten times. This sequence joins TRBV5-1 and TRBJ2-5; no reliable D call. There are 15 residues in the CDR3. The germline CDR1 and CDR2 sequences are SGHRS and YFSETQ. Deletions cut 2 bases from V and 4 bases from J, with 15 bases between. CDR3 sequence reads: CASSLPSGERETQYF. CDR3 in DNA: TGCGCCAGCAGCTTACCTTCCGGAGAGCGAGAGACCCAGTACTTC.